This paragraph covers one T cell receptor (beta chain) sequence. These data originate in a study of T cells in Graves' hyperthyroidism and ophthalmopathy. RNA transcripts yielded amplified TCR beta CDR3 regions. Using the HTBI primer set, a first-round RT-PCR was run on the TCR CDR3. TCRdb reanalysed the multiplex PCR reads using MiXCR and keeps one entry per CDR3 protein. This sample yields about 25,000 distinct CDR3 sequences, of which about 49% are seen a single time; about a quarter belongs to the top ten. Sequenced sample: blood. The source of this sequence is a woman aged 40 to 55 with Graves' hyperthyroidism that later progressed to Graves' ophthalmopathy.

The CDR3 protein is CASTLSIVTYEQYF. The CDR3 bases are TGTGCCAGCACCCTTTCAATCGTAACCTACGAGCAGTACTTC. The V call is TRBV6-6, the J call TRBJ2-7, with D hard to call. CDR3 size: 14 residues. Germline assignment: CDR1 MNHNY and CDR2 SVGAGI (reference sequence). Trimming took 7 bases from V and 2 from J, leaving 15 bases between them.